This passage covers 29 T cell receptor beta chains from one sample sequenced in a study of PD-1 blockade in classical Hodgkin lymphoma. Brentuximab vedotin exposure varied among the patients, all of whom had relapsed after autologous stem cell transplantation. Produced via immunoSEQ multiplex PCR; TCRdb's table is partial and in-frame only. The repertoire holds approximately 70,000 clones, with about 92% as singletons. Sample: peripheral blood mononuclear cells (PBMCs), taken at baseline. The receptors derive from a human donor with classical Hodgkin lymphoma.

In this sample, this clone turned up once. The V gene is TRBV7-2, the J gene TRBJ2-5, with D possibly matching TRBD1 (6 bases). In germline, CDR1 is SGHTA, CDR2 FQGNSA. The CDR3 sequence is 15 residues long. V shed 3 bases and J shed 2 bases, with 13 bases lying between them. The CDR3 nucleotides read TGTGCCAGCAGCTTGTCAGGGGTGGGGCAAGAGACCCAGTACTTC. The encoded protein is CASSLSGVGQETQYF.

This chain links TRBV9 with TRBJ2-7, with 12 bases that match TRBD2. The CDR3 is 15 amino acids. Trimming took 3 bases from V and 1 from J; bases not matched to a gene: 2. The germline V gene has CDR1 SGDLS and CDR2 YYNGEE. DNA of the CDR3: TGTGCCAGCAGCGCTAGCGGGGGGGCTTCCTACGAGCAGTACTTC. This encodes CASSASGGASYEQYF.

This chain joins TRBV4-3 and TRBJ2-3; the match to TRBD2 covers 8 bases. The length of the CDR3 is 18 residues. Germline CDR1 and CDR2: LGHNA and YSLEER. The V and J ends lost 0 bases and 4 bases, in that order; junction bases with no gene match: 12. The CDR3 DNA reads as TGCGCCAGCAGCCAAGATCGGCGGGAGGCATGGGGGGCAGATACGCAGTATTTT. Amino acid sequence: CASSQDRREAWGADTQYF.

This chain links TRBV11-2 with TRBJ2-7, with TRBD2 matching over 7 bases. V gave up 0 bases and J gave up 3 bases; unmatched junction bases: 2. The germline gives CDR1 SGHAT, CDR2 FQNNGV. CDR3 length: 14 residues. CDR3 protein: CASSLEGGLYEQYF. CDR3 coding DNA: TGTGCCAGCAGCTTAGAGGGAGGGCTCTACGAGCAGTACTTC.

DNA for the CDR3: TGTGCCAGCAGCCAACTAGCGGGGCAGAATGAGCAGTTCTTC. This gives the protein CASSQLAGQNEQFF. The chain carries TRBV7-9 and TRBJ2-1; 10 nucleotides agree with TRBD2. The germline gives CDR1 SEHNR, CDR2 FQNEAQ (reference sequence). CDR3 length: 14 amino acids. The ends lost 5 bases at V and 7 bases at J; junction bases unmatched: 5.

The chain links TRBV6-5 to TRBJ2-5; a possible D gene is TRBD1 (5 bases). Trimming left V 6 bases short and J 1 base short, with 12 bases between. The CDR3 runs to 14 residues. The germline gives CDR1 MNHEY, CDR2 SVGAGI. The CDR3 protein is CASRTNRPQETQYF. CDR3 nucleotide sequence: TGTGCCAGCAGGACCAACAGGCCCCAAGAGACCCAGTACTTC.

Comments on this clone: At the DNA level, this CDR3 is encoded by other sequences in the same sample as well. The chain has TRBV4-2 and TRBJ2-7; D is unresolved. The V end was cut by 0 bases, the J end by 4 bases, with 4 bases between. Germline CDR1 and CDR2: LGHNA and YNFKEQ. The CDR3 covers 12 residues. This CDR3 reads CASSQDSYEQYF. The CDR3 DNA sequence: TGTGCCAGCAGCCAAGATTCTTACGAGCAGTACTTC.

The chain couples TRBV5-6 to TRBJ2-7; 10 bases map to TRBD2. V lost 4 bases, J lost 3 bases, and 7 bases stayed unmatched. CDR3 length: 15 residues. Germline assignment: CDR1 SGHDT and CDR2 YYEEEE. The CDR3 DNA reads TGTGCCAGCAGCATTAGCGGGAGGCCATTCTACGAGCAGTACTTC. Amino acids: CASSISGRPFYEQYF.

This chain joins TRBV29-1 and TRBJ1-2; D unresolved. Germline V gene lookup returns CDR1 SQVTM and CDR2 ANQGSEA. The V and J ends lost 5 bases and 8 bases respectively, with 15 bases between them. There are 12 residues in the CDR3. The CDR3 region has the DNA TGCAGCGTTTCTAGGGCTGTACTGGGCTACACCTTC. Protein sequence: CSVSRAVLGYTF.

This rearrangement joins TRBV28 to TRBJ2-7; TRBD1 is a possible D gene (6 bases). Germline-derived CDR1 and CDR2 are MDHEN and SYDVKM. This CDR3 region has 14 residues. Trimming cost V 5 bases and J 0 bases, with 11 bases left between them. The chain's CDR3 is CASSPTGSSYEQYF. CDR3 bases: TGTGCCAGCAGTCCCACAGGGAGCTCCTACGAGCAGTACTTC.

The sample holds one count of this clone. The chain employs TRBV28 and TRBJ2-3, with 7 bases aligning to TRBD1. V was clipped by 10 bases and J by 0 bases; unmatched bases: 7. From germline, CDR1 is MDHEN and CDR2 SYDVKM. The CDR3 sequence is 14 residues long. The CDR3 here is CAIEPRGSTDTQYF. In DNA form, the CDR3 reads TGTGCCATCGAACCCAGGGGGAGCACAGATACGCAGTATTTT.

The chain is built from TRBV27 and TRBJ1-4, with 7 bases identical to TRBD1. V dropped 6 bases and J dropped 8; count of bases not matched to a gene: 9. Germline loops: CDR1 MNHEY, CDR2 SMNVEV (reference sequence). The CDR3 has 14 amino acids. This chain's CDR3 is CASRLGSGGEKLFF. The CDR3 DNA sequence: TGTGCCAGCAGACTAGGATCAGGGGGGGAAAAACTGTTTTTT.

V is TRBV6-4 and J is TRBJ2-3; 8 nucleotides align to TRBD2. The CDR3 covers 15 residues. The junction had 6 bases not matched to a gene; V was cut back by 6 bases and J by 1 base. Germline CDR1 reads MRHNA; CDR2 reads SNTAGT. CDR3 coding DNA: TGTGCCAGCAGACGAGCGGGAGTGGGCACAGATACGCAGTATTTT. Amino acid sequence: CASRRAGVGTDTQYF.

The chain uses TRBV4-1 and TRBJ1-1; a possible D gene is TRBD1 (5 bases). This CDR3 comprises 15 residues. V dropped 0 bases and J dropped 3 bases, with 11 bases sitting between them. The germline CDR1 and CDR2 sequences are MGHRA and YSYEKL. CDR3 loop: CASSQEGPTDTEAFF. The CDR3 DNA is TGCGCCAGCAGCCAAGAGGGACCGACGGACACTGAAGCTTTCTTT.

V usage is TRBV6-5 and J usage is TRBJ2-3; weak D call: TRBD2 (5 bases). This CDR3 region has 14 residues. In germline, CDR1 is MNHEY, CDR2 SVGAGI. V lost 5 bases to trimming and J lost 2 bases, with 11 bases between them. The CDR3 bases are TGTGCCAGCAGTGCTAAGCGGTACACAGATACGCAGTATTTT. Protein sequence: CASSAKRYTDTQYF.

The CDR3 region has the DNA TGTGCCAGCAGCTTAGATGGGACAGGGGACACCGGGGAGCTGTTTTTT. Its translation is CASSLDGTGDTGELFF. V and J are TRBV7-7 and TRBJ2-2; 10 positions agree with TRBD1. Germline lookup yields CDR1 SSHAT and CDR2 FNYEAQ (reference sequence). The CDR3 has 16 amino acids. V lost 1 base and J lost 3; bases outside the gene matches: 2.

This rearrangement joins TRBV7-3 to TRBJ1-2; 9 nucleotides align to TRBD1. Germline V gene lookup returns CDR1 SGHTA and CDR2 FQGTGA. This CDR3 region has 15 residues. V lost 4 bases to trimming and J lost 7 bases; unmatched junction nucleotides: 10. CDR3 nucleotide sequence: TGTGCCAGCAGCTCAGATCCGGGACAGGGAATTGGCTACACCTTC. This translates into CASSSDPGQGIGYTF.

V and J are TRBV27 and TRBJ2-3; TRBD1 matches at 10 bases. In germline, CDR1 is MNHEY, CDR2 SMNVEV (reference sequence). CDR3 size: 18 residues. J was trimmed by 2 bases and V by 0 bases; bases with no gene match: 8. CDR3 loop: CASSLSRVGTGDTDTQYF. The CDR3 DNA reads as TGTGCCAGCAGTTTATCGAGGGTAGGGACAGGGGACACAGATACGCAGTATTTT.

The chain carries TRBV27 and TRBJ2-1; D is possibly TRBD1 or TRBD2 (6 bases each). The germline V gene encodes CDR1 MNHEY and CDR2 SMNVEV (reference sequence). V was trimmed by 4 bases and J by 4 bases, leaving 17 bases between them. CDR3 size: 16 residues. CDR3 in amino acids: CASSYTPGGTYNEQFF. CDR3 DNA sequence: TGTGCCAGCAGTTATACCCCCGGGGGCACGTACAATGAGCAGTTCTTC.

The chain combines TRBV18 with TRBJ2-1; TRBD2 agrees at 10 bases. Germline CDR1 reads KGHSH; CDR2 reads LQKENI. The V gene end was trimmed by 4 bases and the J gene end by 8 bases; junction bases not matched to a gene: 8. This CDR3 is 15 amino acids long. CDR3 region: CASSHLAGVDDEQFF. The CDR3 nucleotides read TGTGCCAGCTCACACCTAGCGGGAGTAGATGATGAGCAGTTCTTC.

In regard to this clone: At one end the junction does not follow the germline gene, possibly because of a read error. The J gene is TRBJ2-1, the V gene TRBV7-3; 7 bases agree with TRBD1. Germline V CDR1 and CDR2: SGHTA, FQGTGA. This CDR3 has 15 residues. CDR3 in amino acids: CASSQVDRVLDEQFF. Written as DNA, the CDR3 is TGCGCCAGCAGCCAAGTAGACAGGGTTTTGGATGAGCAGTTCTTC.

This chain joins TRBV7-6 and TRBJ2-3, with 9 bases that match TRBD2. Germline V gives CDR1 SGHVS, CDR2 FNYEAQ. This CDR3 has 15 amino acids. V was clipped by 5 bases and J by 3 bases; unmatched bases: 6. As DNA, the CDR3 is TGTGCCAGCAGCGAAGTAGCGGGAGTTACAGATACGCAGTATTTT. It codes for CASSEVAGVTDTQYF.

The chain combines TRBV11-2 with TRBJ1-2; the match to TRBD1 covers 9 bases. J lost 8 bases, V lost 5 bases, and 9 bases had no gene match. CDR3 length: 14 residues. CDR1 is SGHAT and CDR2 is FQNNGV in the germline V gene. CDR3 sequence (DNA): TGTGCCAGCAGCCGGGACAGGGACGATAGGGGCTACACCTTC. It yields the protein CASSRDRDDRGYTF.

The gene calls are TRBV5-1 and TRBJ2-3; tentative D call: TRBD2 (6 bases). Germline V gene data show CDR1 as SGHRS and CDR2 as YFSETQ. The length of the CDR3 is 14 residues. The V end lost 8 bases, the J end lost 4 bases, and 17 bases lay between the germline ends. CDR3 nucleotides: TGCGCCAGTATGGGCGGGGTGGAGGCAGATACGCAGTATTTT. Translation: CASMGGVEADTQYF.

The chain recombines TRBV30 with TRBJ2-3; 8 bases line up with TRBD2. Germline V lookup: CDR1 GTSNPN, CDR2 SVGIG (reference sequence). This CDR3 contains 15 residues. J was trimmed by 6 bases and V by 0 bases; bases with no gene match: 8. As DNA, the CDR3 is TGTGCCTGGAGTGTAGGGAGCGGGGGACGGGATACGCAGTATTTT. Its translation is CAWSVGSGGRDTQYF.

The chain combines TRBV4-3 with TRBJ2-6; the D is unclear. Trimming removed 0 bases from V and 0 bases from J, with 6 bases in between. The germline V gene has CDR1 LGHNA and CDR2 YSLEER. The CDR3 spans 16 residues. CDR3 nucleotides: TGCGCCAGCAGCCAAGAAACAGCCTCTGGGGCCAACGTCCTGACTTTC. As protein: CASSQETASGANVLTF.

The rearrangement joins TRBV6-4 to TRBJ2-2, with TRBD2 matching 13 bases. This CDR3 contains 15 residues. Germline V gene data show CDR1 as MRHNA and CDR2 as SNTAGT. V shed 6 bases, J shed 5 bases, and the junction held 3 bases outside the gene matches. DNA for the CDR3: TGTGCCAGCAGGACTAGCGGGGGGTCAACCGGGGAGCTGTTTTTT. This codes for CASRTSGGSTGELFF.

J is TRBJ2-3 and V is TRBV28, with D unresolved. Germline loops: CDR1 MDHEN, CDR2 SYDVKM. This CDR3 is built from 14 residues. Trimming shortened V by 0 bases and J by 0 bases, and 4 bases separated the two germline ends. The CDR3 reads CASSLWGSTDTQYF. Written as DNA, the CDR3 is TGTGCCAGCAGTTTATGGGGCAGCACAGATACGCAGTATTTT. The full variable domain, rest sourced from reference TRBV28 and TRBJ2-3, is DVKVTQSSRYLVKRTGEKVFLECVQDMDHENMFWYRQDPGLGLRLIYFSYDVKMKEKGDIPEGYSVSREKKERFSLILESASTNQTSMYLCASSLWGSTDTQYFGPGTRLTVL.

This chain links TRBV27 with TRBJ2-1, with 9 bases fitting TRBD2. From germline, CDR1 is MNHEY and CDR2 SMNVEV (reference sequence). The CDR3 totals 14 residues. The V segment lost 2 bases and the J segment 13 bases; nucleotides outside the gene matches: 9. Written as DNA, the CDR3 is TGTGCCAGCAGTTTAGGATTAGCGGGAGTAAGACAGTTCTTC. Its protein product is CASSLGLAGVRQFF.